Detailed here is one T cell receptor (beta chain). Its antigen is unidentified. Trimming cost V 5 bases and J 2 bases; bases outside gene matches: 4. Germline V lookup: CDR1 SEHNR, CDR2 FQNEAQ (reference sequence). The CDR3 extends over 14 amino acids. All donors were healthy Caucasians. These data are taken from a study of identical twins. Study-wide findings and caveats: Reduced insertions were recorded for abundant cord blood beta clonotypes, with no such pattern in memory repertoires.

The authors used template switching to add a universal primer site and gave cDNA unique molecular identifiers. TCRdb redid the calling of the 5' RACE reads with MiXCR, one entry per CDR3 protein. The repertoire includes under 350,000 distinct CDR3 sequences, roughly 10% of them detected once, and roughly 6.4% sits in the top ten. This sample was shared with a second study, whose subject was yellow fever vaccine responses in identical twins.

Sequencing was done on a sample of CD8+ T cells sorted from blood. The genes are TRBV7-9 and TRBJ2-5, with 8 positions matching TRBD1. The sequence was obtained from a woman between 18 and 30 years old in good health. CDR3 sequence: CASSTQGAQETQYF. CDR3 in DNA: TGTGCCAGCAGCACCCAGGGGGCTCAAGAGACCCAGTACTTC.